The subject of this entry is one T cell receptor (beta chain). This specimen belongs to a study of blood T cell repertoires in COVID-19. The junction had 20 bases not matched to a gene; V was cut back by 5 bases and J by 8 bases. The germline V gene encodes CDR1 MNHNY and CDR2 SVGAGI (reference sequence). CDR3 size: 17 residues. The data were produced by immunoSEQ multiplex PCR, yet TCRdb's version contains in-frame clones alone and is incomplete. The sample has around 250,000 clones; about 90% are singletons. The chain is built from TRBV6-6 and TRBJ1-2, with 7 positions matching TRBD1. The sequenced sample consisted of PBMCs or T cells enriched from blood (not recorded which). The sequence came from a human donor in a cohort exposed to, infected with or recovered from COVID-19 (not recorded which). The donor label of this sample is uncertain. The CDR3 DNA is TGTGCCAGCAGTCAAACGCTGAACAGGGGATCTTTAGGAGGCTACACCTTC. Residues: CASSQTLNRGSLGGYTF.